Reported below is one TCR beta chain. The sample comes from a study of monozygotic twins with cystic fibrosis. This CDR3 has 13 residues. V lost 8 bases to trimming and J lost 2 bases; unmatched junction nucleotides: 3. Germline-derived CDR1 and CDR2 are LNHNV and YYDKDF (reference sequence). Sequencing used immunoSEQ multiplex PCR; TCRdb keeps in-frame clones, though not all of them. Altogether 20,000 to 25,000 clones are present, about 97% being singletons, with the ten largest covering roughly 0.15%. V usage is TRBV15 and J usage is TRBJ1-5, with 7 bases matching TRBD1. The clonotype was recovered from a girl aged 5 to 17 with cystic fibrosis. Material: blood. The CDR3 sequence is CATQTGGNQPQHF. The CDR3 nucleotides are TGTGCCACCCAAACAGGGGGCAATCAGCCCCAGCATTTT.